This T cell receptor beta chain was identified during a study of blood T cell repertoires in COVID-19. Study at large: Italy, Spain and the United States were the sources of the convalescent and acute COVID-19 samples.

Original processing notes: Reference gene primer amplification in the assay estimated nucleated cell counts. Method: immunoSEQ multiplex PCR; TCRdb's copy keeps in-frame clones and lacks some. V and J calls and clone size are given by that table; D and trimming were obtained from the DNA. The sample has 40,000 to 60,000 clones, roughly two thirds seen once. This CDR3 has 13 amino acids. V was pared by 0 bases and J by 3 bases, with 6 bases between. Germline V lookup: CDR1 LNHDA, CDR2 SQIVND (reference sequence). Sequences were obtained from peripheral blood. This TCR was recovered from a woman in her seventies with acute or convalescent COVID-19. This sequence joins TRBV19 and TRBJ2-7; D ambiguous. The CDR3 sequence: CASSIDRFYEQYF. Here the CDR3 DNA reads TGTGCCAGTAGTATAGACAGATTCTACGAGCAGTACTTC.